This T cell receptor (beta chain) was profiled in a study of shared clonotypes between healthy human individuals. With regard to this clone: Its matching antigen is unknown.

V was pared by 4 bases and J by 6 bases, with 16 bases between. Germline loops: CDR1 SGHDN, CDR2 FVKESK. The CDR3 is made up of 15 amino acids. General study points: Across a handful of donors, naive CD4 shared 5% to 6%, naive CD8 over 3%, memory CD4 roughly 2.5%, memory CD8 0.4% to 0.5%. For sorted subsets, rarefaction showed incomplete sequencing despite large depth.

The repertoire was sequenced with immunoSEQ multiplex PCR; TCRdb's copy has only in-frame clones and lacks some. The sample has approximately 1,500,000 clones, roughly 96% seen once. V is TRBV14 and J is TRBJ2-1, with D possibly being TRBD2 (5 bases). The sequenced material came from naive CD4+ T cells sorted from blood. The subset: CD45RA+ positively selected. The receptor was isolated from a man younger than 40 in good health. The CDR3 coding sequence is TGTGCCAGCAGCCCCTTCGGGGTCTCGGGCAATGAGCAGTTCTTC. This encodes CASSPFGVSGNEQFF. Looking up the rest from reference TRBV14 and TRBJ2-1 gives the full variable domain: EAGVTQFPSHSVIEKGQTVTLRCDPISGHDNLYWYRRVMGKEIKFLLHFVKESKQDESGMPNNRFLAERTGGTYSTLKVQPAELEDSGVYFCASSPFGVSGNEQFFGPGTRLTVL.